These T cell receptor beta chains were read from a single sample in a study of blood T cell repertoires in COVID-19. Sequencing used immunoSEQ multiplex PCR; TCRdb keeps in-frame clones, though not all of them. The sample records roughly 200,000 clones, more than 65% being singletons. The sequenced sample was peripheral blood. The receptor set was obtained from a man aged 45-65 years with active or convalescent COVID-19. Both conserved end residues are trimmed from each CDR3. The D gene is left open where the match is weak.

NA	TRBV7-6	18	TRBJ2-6	ASSLQAPSGHLSGANVLT
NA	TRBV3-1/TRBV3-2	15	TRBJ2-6	ASSPAGAGSGANVLT
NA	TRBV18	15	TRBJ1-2	ASSPLSSLVSNYGYT
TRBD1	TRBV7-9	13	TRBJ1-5	ASSQGDGPNQPQH
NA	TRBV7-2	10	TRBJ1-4	ASSLEGRKLF
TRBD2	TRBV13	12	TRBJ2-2	ASSISGETGELF
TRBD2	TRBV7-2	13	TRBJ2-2	ASSFSGAGTGELF
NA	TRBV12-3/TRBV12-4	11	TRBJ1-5	ASSRGAIQPQH
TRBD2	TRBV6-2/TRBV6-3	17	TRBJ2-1	ASSFLLAGRPLSYNEQF
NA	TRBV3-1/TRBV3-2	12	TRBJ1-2	ASSETTGNYGYT
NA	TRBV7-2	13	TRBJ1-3	ASSLGYSSGNTIY
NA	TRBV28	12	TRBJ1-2	ASSPLSANYGYT